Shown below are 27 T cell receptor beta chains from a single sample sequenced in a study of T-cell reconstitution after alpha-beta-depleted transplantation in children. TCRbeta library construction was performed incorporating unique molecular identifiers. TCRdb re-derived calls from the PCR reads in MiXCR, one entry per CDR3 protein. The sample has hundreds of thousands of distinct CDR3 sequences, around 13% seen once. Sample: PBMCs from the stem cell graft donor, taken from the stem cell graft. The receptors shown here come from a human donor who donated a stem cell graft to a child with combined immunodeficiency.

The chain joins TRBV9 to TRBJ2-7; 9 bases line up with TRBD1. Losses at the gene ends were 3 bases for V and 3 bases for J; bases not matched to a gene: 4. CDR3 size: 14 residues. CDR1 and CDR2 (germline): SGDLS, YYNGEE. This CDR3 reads CASSATGGNYEQYF. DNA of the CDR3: TGTGCCAGCAGCGCGACAGGGGGGAACTACGAGCAGTACTTC. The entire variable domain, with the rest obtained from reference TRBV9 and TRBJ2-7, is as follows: DSGVTQTPKHLITATGQRVTLRCSPRSGDLSVYWYQQSLDQGLQFLIQYYNGEERAKGNILERFSAQQFPDLHSELNLSSLELGDSALYFCASSATGGNYEQYFGPGTRLTVT.

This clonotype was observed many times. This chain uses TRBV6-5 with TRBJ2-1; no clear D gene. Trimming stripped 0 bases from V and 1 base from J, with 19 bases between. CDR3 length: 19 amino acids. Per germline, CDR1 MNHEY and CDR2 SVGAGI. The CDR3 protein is CASSYSRYLLPKSYNEQFF. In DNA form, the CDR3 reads TGTGCCAGCAGTTACTCGAGGTACCTTCTACCGAAGTCCTACAATGAGCAGTTCTTC.

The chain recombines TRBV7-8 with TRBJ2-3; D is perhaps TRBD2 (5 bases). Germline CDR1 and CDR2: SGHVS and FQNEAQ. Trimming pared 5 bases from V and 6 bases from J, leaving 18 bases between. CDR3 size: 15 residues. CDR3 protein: CASSIDRDPRDTQYF. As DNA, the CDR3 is TGTGCCAGCAGCATCGACCGGGATCCGAGGGATACGCAGTATTTT. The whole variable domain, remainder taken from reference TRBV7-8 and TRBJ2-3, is GAGVSQSPRYKVAKRGQDVALRCDPISGHVSLFWYQQALGQGPEFLTYFQNEAQLDKSGLPSDRFFAERPEGSVSTLKIQRTQQEDSAVYLCASSIDRDPRDTQYFGPGTRLTVL.

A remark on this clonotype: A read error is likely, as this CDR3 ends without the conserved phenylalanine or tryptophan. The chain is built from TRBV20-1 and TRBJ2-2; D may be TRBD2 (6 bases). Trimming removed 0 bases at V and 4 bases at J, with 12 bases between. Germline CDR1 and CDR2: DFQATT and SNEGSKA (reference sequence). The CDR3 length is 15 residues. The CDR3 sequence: CSAREGYGGTGELFS. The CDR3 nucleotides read TGCAGTGCTAGAGAGGGGTACGGGGGCACCGGGGAGCTGTTTTCT.

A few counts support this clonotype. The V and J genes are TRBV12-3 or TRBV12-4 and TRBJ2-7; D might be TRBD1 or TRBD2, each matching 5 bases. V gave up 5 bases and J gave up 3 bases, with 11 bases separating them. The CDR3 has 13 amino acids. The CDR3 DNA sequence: TGTGCCAGCAGTCCGGGACGCTACTACGAGCAGTACTTC. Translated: CASSPGRYYEQYF.

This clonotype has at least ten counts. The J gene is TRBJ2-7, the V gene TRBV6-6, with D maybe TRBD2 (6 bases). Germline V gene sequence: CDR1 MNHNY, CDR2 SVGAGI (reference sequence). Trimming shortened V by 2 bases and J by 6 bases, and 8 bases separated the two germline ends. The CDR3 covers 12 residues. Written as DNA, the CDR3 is TGTGCCAGCAGTTACGGGACTGTCGAGCAGTACTTC. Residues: CASSYGTVEQYF.

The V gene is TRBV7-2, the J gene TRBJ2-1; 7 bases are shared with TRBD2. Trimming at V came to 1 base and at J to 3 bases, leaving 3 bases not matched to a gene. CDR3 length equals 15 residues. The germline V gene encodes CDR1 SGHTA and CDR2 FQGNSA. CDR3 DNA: TGTGCCAGCAGCTTAGAGCCTAGCGGCTACAATGAGCAGTTCTTC. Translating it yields CASSLEPSGYNEQFF.

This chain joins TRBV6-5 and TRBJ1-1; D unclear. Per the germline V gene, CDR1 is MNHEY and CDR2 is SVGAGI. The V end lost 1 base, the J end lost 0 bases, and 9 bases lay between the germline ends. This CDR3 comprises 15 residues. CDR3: CASSYLRSMNTEAFF. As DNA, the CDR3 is TGTGCCAGCAGTTACTTGAGGTCTATGAACACTGAAGCTTTCTTT.

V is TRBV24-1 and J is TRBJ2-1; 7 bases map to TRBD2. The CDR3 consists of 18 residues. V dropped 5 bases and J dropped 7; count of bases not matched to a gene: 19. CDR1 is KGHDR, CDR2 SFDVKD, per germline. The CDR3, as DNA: TGTGCCACCAGTGTCCCTCTGGGGGGGGGTTCCCTGGGAAATGAGCAGTTCTTC. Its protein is CATSVPLGGGSLGNEQFF.

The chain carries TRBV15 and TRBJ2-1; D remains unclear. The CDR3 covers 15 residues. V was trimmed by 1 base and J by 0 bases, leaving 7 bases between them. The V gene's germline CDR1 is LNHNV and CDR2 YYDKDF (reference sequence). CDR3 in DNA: TGTGCCACCAGCAGAGTGGGGATCTCCTACAATGAGCAGTTCTTC. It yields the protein CATSRVGISYNEQFF. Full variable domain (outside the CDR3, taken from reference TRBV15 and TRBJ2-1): DAMVIQNPRYQVTQFGKPVTLSCSQTLNHNVMYWYQQKSSQAPKLLFHYYDKDFNNEADTPDNFQSRRPNTSFCFLDIRSPGLGDTAMYLCATSRVGISYNEQFFGPGTRLTVL.

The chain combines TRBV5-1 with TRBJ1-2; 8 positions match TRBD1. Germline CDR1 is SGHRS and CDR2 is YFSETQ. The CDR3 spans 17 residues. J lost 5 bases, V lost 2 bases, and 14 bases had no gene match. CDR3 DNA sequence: TGCGCCAGCAGCTTACCCCAGCCAGGGGGCTCGGCGTATGGCTACACCTTC. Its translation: CASSLPQPGGSAYGYTF.

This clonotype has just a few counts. This chain's CDR3 is CASSLRQGPNQPQHF. The DNA of the CDR3 is TGTGCCAGCAGCCTACGACAGGGACCGAATCAGCCCCAGCATTTT. The V gene is TRBV28, the J gene TRBJ1-5; 7 positions agree with TRBD1. The CDR3 contains 15 residues. Per the germline V gene, CDR1 is MDHEN and CDR2 is SYDVKM. The J segment lost 4 bases and the V segment lost 6 bases, leaving 9 bases of the junction unmatched.

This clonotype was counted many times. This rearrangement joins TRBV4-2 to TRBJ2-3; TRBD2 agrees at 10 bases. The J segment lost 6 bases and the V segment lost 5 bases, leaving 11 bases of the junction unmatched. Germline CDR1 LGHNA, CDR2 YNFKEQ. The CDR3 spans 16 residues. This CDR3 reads CASSESGGAFSDTQYF. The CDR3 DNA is TGTGCCAGCAGCGAAAGCGGGGGGGCCTTCTCGGATACGCAGTATTTT.

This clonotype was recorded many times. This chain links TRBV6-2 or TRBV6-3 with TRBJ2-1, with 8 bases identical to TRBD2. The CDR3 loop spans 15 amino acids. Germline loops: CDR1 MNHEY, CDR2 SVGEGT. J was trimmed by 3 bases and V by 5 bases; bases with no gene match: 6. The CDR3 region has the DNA TGTGCCAGCAGTCCCGTAGCGGGGAGCTACAATGAGCAGTTCTTC. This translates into CASSPVAGSYNEQFF.

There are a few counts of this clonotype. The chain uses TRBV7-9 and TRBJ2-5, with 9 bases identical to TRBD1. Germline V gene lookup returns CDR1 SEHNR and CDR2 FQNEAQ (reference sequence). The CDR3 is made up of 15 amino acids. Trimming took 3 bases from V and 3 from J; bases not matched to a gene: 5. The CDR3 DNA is TGTGCCAGCAGCTTCACCGGGACAGGGAAAGAGACCCAGTACTTC. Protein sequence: CASSFTGTGKETQYF.

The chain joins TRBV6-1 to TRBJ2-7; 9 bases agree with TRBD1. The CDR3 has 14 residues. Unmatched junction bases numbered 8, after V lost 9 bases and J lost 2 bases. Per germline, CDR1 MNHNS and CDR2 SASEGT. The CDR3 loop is CARSRDRETYEQYF. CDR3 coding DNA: TGTGCCAGGTCACGGGACAGGGAAACCTACGAGCAGTACTTC.

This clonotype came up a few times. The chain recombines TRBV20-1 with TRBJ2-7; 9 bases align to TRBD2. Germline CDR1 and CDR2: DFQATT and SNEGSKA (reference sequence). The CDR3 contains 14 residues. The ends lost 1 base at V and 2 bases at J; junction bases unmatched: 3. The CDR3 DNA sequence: TGCAGTGCTAGAGCTAGCGGGACCGCCTACGAGCAGTACTTC. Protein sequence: CSARASGTAYEQYF.

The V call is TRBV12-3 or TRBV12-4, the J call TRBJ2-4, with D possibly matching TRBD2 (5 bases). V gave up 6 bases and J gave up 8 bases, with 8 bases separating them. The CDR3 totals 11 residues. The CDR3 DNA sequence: TGTGCCAGCAGGGCCGGGGACATTCAGTACTTC. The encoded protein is CASRAGDIQYF.

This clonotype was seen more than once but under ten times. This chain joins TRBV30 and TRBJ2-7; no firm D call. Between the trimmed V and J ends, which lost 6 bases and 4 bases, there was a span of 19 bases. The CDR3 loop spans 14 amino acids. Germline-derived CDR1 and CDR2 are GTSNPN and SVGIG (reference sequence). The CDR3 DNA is TGTGCCTGCGGCAACCGGGCTGTCCTTTACGAGCAGTACTTC. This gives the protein CACGNRAVLYEQYF.

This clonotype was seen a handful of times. The CDR3 sequence is CASSPSGQGTGELFF. Here the CDR3 DNA reads TGTGCCAGCAGCCCATCCGGCCAGGGGACCGGGGAGCTGTTTTTT. This rearrangement joins TRBV7-3 to TRBJ2-2; tentative D call: TRBD1 (6 bases). The CDR3 runs to 15 residues. The V end lost 5 bases, the J end lost 5 bases, and 15 bases lay between the germline ends. Germline V CDR1 and CDR2: SGHTA, FQGTGA.

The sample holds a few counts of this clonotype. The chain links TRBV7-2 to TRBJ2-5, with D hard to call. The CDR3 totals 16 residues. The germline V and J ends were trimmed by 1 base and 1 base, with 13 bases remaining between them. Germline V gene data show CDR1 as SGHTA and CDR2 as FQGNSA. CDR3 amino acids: CASSLVVGRSQETQYF. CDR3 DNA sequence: TGTGCCAGCAGCTTAGTAGTAGGCAGGAGCCAAGAGACCCAGTACTTC.

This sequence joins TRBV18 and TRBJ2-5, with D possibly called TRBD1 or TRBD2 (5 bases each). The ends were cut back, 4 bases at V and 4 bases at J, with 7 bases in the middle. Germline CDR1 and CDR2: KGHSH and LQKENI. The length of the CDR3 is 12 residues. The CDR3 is CASSRDGETQYF. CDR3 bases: TGTGCCAGCTCACGGGACGGAGAGACCCAGTACTTC.

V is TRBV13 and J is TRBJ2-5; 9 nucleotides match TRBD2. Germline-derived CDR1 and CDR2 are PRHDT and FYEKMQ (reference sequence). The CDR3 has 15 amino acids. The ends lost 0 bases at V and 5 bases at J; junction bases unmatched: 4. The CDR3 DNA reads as TGTGCCAGCAGCTTAGGGGCTAGCGGGGCGGAGACCCAGTACTTC. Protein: CASSLGASGAETQYF.

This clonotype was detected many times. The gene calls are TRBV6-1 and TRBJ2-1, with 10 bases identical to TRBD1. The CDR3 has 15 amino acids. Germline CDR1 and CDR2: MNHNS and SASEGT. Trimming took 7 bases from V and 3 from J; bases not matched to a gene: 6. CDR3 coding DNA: TGTGCCAGCACCGAGGGACAGGGGCGCTACAATGAGCAGTTCTTC. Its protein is CASTEGQGRYNEQFF.

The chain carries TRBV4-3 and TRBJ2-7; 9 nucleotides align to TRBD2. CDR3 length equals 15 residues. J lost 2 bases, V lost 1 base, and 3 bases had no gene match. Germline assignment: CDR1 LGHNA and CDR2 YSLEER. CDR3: CASSQALAGAYEQYF. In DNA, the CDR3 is TGCGCCAGCAGCCAAGCGTTAGCGGGGGCCTACGAGCAGTACTTC.

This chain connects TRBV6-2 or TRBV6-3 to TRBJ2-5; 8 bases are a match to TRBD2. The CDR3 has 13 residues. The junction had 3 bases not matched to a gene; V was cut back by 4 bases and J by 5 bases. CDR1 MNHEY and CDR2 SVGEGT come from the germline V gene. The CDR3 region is CASSWRLAETQYF. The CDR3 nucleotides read TGTGCCAGCAGTTGGAGACTAGCGGAGACCCAGTACTTC.

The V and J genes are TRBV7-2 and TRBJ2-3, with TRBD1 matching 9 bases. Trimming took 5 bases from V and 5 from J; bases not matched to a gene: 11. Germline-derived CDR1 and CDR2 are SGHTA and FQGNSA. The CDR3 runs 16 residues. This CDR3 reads CASSTRQGGALDTQYF. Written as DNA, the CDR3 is TGTGCCAGCAGCACCCGACAGGGGGGCGCGTTAGATACGCAGTATTTT.